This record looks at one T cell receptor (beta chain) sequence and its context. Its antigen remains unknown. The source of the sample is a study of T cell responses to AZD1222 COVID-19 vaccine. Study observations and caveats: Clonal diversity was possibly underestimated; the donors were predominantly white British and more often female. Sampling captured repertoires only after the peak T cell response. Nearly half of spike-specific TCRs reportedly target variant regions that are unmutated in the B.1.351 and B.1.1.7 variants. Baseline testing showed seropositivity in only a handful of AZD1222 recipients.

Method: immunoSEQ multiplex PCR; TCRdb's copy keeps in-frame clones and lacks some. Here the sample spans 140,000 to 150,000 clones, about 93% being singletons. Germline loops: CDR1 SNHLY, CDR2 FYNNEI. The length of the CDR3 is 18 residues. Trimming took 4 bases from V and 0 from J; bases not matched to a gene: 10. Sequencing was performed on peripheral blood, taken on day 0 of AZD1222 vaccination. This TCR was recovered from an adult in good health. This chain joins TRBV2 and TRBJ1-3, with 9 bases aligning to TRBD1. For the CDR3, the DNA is TGTGCCAGCAGTGGAGGGACAGGGCTCCGTGGCTCTGGAAACACCATATATTTT. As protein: CASSGGTGLRGSGNTIYF.